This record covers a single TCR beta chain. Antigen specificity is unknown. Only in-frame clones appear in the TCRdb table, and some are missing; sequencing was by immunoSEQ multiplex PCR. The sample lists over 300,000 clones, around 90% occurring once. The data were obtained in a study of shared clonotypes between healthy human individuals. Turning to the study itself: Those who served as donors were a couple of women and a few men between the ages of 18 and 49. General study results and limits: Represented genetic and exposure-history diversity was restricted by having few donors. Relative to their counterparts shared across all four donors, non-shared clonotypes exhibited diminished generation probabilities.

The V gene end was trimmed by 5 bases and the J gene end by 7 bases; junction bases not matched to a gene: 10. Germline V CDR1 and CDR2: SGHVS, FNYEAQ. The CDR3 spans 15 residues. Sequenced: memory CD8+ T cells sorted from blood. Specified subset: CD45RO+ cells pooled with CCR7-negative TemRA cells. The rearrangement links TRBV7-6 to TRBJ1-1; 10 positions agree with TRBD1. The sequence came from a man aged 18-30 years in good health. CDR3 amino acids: CASSPRQGAHLEAFF. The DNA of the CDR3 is TGTGCCAGCAGCCCCAGACAGGGGGCGCATCTTGAAGCTTTCTTT. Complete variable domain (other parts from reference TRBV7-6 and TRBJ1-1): GAGVSQSPRYKVTKRGQDVALRCDPISGHVSLYWYRQALGQGPEFLTYFNYEAQQDKSGLPNDRFSAERPEGSISTLTIQRTEQRDSAMYRCASSPRQGAHLEAFFGQGTRLTVV.